Listed below are T cell receptor beta chains from one sample, sequenced in a study of cytomegalovirus exposure and HLA in healthy donors. Profiling relied on immunoSEQ multiplex PCR, and the TCRdb table lists in-frame clones only, not all of them. The sample lists 200,000 to 250,000 clones; around nine tenths were seen once. The source material was PBMCs. These receptors were collected from a woman aged 18-35 years in good health and CMV-seropositive. Each CDR3 is given with its conserved first and last residue. Not every row has a clone size; where given, it reads once, few, many or a size class.

NA	TRBJ1-1	TRBV5-1	CASSYSGHMNTEAFF
NA	TRBJ2-1	TRBV2	CASSEALGGRGYNEQFF
NA	TRBJ2-5	TRBV28	CASSFLGVAETQYF
NA	TRBJ2-3	TRBV29-1	CSVEGYRGRADTQYF
NA	TRBJ2-6	TRBV28	CASGRAGVATGANVLTF
NA	TRBJ2-4	TRBV4-2	CASSQDHRTSGSRDIQYF
NA	TRBJ2-7	TRBV10-3	CAISAQDSSYEQYF
NA	TRBJ2-5	TRBV7-9	CASSLSKTGLLVTQYF
once	TRBJ2-1	TRBV13	CASSLASRDNEQFF
NA	TRBJ2-7	TRBV5-1	CASSWGTGFMDEQYF
NA	TRBJ2-2	TRBV5-1	CASSFPMDRGLRNTGELFF
NA	TRBJ2-3	TRBV2	CASSEQALADTQYF
NA	TRBJ1-3	TRBV9	CASSVEGTTGNTIYF
NA	TRBJ2-2	TRBV5-4	CASSLEVGQNTGELFF
once	TRBJ1-1	TRBV9	CASSVGERGGRGNTEAFF
few	TRBJ2-7	TRBV4-1	CASSPRDSTYEQYF
NA	TRBJ1-5	TRBV5-8	CASKDGGARQPQHF
NA	TRBJ2-1	TRBV11-2	CASSFPSYNEQFF